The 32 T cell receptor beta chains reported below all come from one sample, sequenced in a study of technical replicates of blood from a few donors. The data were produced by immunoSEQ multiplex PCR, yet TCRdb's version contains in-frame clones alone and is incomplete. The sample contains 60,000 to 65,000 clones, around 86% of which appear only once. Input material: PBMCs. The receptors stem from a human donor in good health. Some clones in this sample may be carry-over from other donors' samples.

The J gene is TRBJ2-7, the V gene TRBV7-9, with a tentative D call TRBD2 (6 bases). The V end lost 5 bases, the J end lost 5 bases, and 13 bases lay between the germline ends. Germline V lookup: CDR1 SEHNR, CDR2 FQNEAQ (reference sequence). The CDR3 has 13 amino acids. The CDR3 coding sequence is TGTGCCAGCAGCCCCGGGGGAGGTCACGAGCAGTACTTC. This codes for CASSPGGGHEQYF.

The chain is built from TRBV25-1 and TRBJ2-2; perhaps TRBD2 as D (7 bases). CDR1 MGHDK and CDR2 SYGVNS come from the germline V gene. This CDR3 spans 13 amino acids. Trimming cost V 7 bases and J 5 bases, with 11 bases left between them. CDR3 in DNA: TGTGCCAGCACCGAGGGGGGGACCGGGGAGCTGTTTTTT. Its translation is CASTEGGTGELFF.

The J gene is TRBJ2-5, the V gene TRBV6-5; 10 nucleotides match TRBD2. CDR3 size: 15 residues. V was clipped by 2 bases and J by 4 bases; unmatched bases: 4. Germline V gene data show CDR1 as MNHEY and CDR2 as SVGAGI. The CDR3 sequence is CASSYRAGGVETQYF. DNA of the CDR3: TGTGCCAGCAGTTACAGAGCGGGAGGGGTAGAGACCCAGTACTTC.

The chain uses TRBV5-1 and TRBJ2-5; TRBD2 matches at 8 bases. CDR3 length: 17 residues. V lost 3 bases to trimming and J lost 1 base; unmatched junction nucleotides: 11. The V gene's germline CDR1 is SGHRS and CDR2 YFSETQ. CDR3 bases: TGCGCCAGCAGCTCCGGGGGGGCGGGGGGCACCCAAGAGACCCAGTACTTC. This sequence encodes CASSSGGAGGTQETQYF.

The CDR3 spells CASSSRGETQYF. The DNA for the CDR3 is TGTGCCAGCAGCTCGCGGGGGGAGACCCAGTACTTC. This chain connects TRBV13 to TRBJ2-5, with 7 bases aligning to TRBD2. The junction had 1 base not matched to a gene; V was cut back by 4 bases and J by 5 bases. The germline gives CDR1 PRHDT, CDR2 FYEKMQ (reference sequence). This CDR3 contains 12 residues. The full variable domain, in which reference TRBV13 and TRBJ2-5 provide the parts outside the CDR3, is AAGVIQSPRHLIKEKRETATLKCYPIPRHDTVYWYQQGPGQDPQFLISFYEKMQSDKGSIPDRFSAQQFSDYHSELNMSSLELGDSALYFCASSSRGETQYFGPGTRLLVL.

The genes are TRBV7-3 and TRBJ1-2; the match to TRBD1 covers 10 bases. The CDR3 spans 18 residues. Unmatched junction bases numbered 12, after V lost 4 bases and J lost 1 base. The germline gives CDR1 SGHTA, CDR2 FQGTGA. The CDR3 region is CASSSAPLGQGINYGYTF. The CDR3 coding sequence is TGTGCCAGCAGCTCAGCTCCCCTGGGACAGGGGATTAACTATGGCTACACCTTC.

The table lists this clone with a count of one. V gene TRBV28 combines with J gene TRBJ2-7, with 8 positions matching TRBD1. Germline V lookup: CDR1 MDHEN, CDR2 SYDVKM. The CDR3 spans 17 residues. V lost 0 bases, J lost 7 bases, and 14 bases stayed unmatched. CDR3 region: CASSLWVDRDNGGEQYF. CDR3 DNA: TGTGCCAGCAGTTTATGGGTGGACAGGGATAATGGGGGGGAGCAGTACTTC.

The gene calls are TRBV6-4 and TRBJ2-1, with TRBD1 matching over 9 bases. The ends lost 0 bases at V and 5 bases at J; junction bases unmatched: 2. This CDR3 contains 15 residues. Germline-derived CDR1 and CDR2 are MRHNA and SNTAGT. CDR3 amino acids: CASSDSTGGNNEQFF. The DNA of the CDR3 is TGTGCCAGCAGTGACTCGACAGGGGGGAACAATGAGCAGTTCTTC.

CDR3 DNA sequence: TGTGCCAGCAGCTTAGGACTAGCGGGTTCGAGTGGGAACATTCAGTACTTC. Amino acid sequence: CASSLGLAGSSGNIQYF. V is TRBV7-2 and J is TRBJ2-4; 10 nucleotides agree with TRBD2. The trim removed 1 base at V and 7 bases at J, leaving 10 bases unmatched. Germline V CDR1 and CDR2: SGHTA, FQGNSA. The CDR3 loop spans 17 amino acids.

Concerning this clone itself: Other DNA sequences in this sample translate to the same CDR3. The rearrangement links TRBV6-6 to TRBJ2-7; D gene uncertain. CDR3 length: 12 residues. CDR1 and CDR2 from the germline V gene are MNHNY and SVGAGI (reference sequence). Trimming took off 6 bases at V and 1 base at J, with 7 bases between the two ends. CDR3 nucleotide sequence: TGTGCCAGCAGACCTGAGTCCTACGAGCAGTACTTC. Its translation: CASRPESYEQYF.

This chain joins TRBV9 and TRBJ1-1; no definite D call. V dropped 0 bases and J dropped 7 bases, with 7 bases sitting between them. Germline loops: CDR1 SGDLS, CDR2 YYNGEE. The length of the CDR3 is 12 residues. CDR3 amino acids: CASSVDRGEAFF. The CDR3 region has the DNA TGTGCCAGCAGCGTAGATCGGGGTGAAGCTTTCTTT.

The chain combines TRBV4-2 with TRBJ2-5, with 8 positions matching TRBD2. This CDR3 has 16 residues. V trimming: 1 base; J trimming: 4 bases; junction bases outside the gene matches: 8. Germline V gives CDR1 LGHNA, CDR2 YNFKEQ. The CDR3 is CASSQGPRAGGETQYF. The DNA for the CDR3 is TGTGCCAGCAGCCAAGGCCCTCGGGCGGGAGGAGAGACCCAGTACTTC.

Written as DNA, the CDR3 is TGCGCCAGCAGTCAATCCTTGCCGGGGGGCACATACAATGAGCAGTTCTTC. Translation gives CASSQSLPGGTYNEQFF. The genes are TRBV23-1 and TRBJ2-1, with D possibly being TRBD2 (7 bases). TRBV23-1 is an ORF for which the function is uncertain. The CDR3 is 17 residues long. V lost 0 bases and J lost 4, with 16 bases in between.

CDR3 coding DNA: TGTGCCTTCCTCGCGGGGGTAGGGGCCCAGTACTTC. Translation gives CAFLAGVGAQYF. The rearrangement joins TRBV30 to TRBJ2-5; 7 bases line up with TRBD2. The germline CDR1 and CDR2 sequences are GTSNPN and SVGIG (reference sequence). Germline trimming cut 7 bases from V and 9 bases from J; bases unmatched to any gene: 11. The CDR3 spans 12 residues.

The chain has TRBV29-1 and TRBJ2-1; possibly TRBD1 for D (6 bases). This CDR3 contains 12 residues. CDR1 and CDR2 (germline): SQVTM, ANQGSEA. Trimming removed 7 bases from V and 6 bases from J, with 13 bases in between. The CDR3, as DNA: TGCAGCGCCGGACAGCCGGGCAATGAGCAGTTCTTC. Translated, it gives CSAGQPGNEQFF.

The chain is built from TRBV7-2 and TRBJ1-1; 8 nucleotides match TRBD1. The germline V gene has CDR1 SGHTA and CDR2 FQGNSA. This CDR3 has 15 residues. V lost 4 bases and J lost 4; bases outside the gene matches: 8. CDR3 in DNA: TGTGCCAGCAGCTCCAAGACAGGGGCCTCCACTGAAGCTTTCTTT. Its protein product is CASSSKTGASTEAFF.

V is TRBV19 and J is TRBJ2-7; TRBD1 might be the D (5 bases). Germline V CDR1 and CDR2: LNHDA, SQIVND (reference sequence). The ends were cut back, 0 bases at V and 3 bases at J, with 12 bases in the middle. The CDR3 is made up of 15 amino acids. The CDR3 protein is CASSIDLHRNYEQYF. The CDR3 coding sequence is TGTGCCAGTAGTATAGATCTTCACAGGAACTACGAGCAGTACTTC.

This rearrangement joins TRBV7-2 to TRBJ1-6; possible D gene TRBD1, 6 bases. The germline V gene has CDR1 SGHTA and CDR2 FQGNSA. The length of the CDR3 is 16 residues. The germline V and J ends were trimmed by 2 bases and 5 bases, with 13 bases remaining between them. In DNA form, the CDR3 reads TGTGCCAGCAGCTTACTGTCAGGGGCCAATAATTCACCCCTCCACTTT. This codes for CASSLLSGANNSPLHF.

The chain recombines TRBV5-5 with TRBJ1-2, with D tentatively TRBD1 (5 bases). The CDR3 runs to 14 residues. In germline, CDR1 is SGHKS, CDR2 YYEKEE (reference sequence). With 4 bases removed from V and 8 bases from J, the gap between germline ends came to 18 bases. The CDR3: CASSEVRISGGYTF. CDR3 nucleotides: TGTGCCAGCAGCGAGGTCAGAATCTCAGGGGGCTACACCTTC.

DNA of the CDR3: TGCGCCAGCAGCCAAGAGACAGGGACCTACGAGCAGTACTTC. This translates into CASSQETGTYEQYF. The V call is TRBV4-3, the J call TRBJ2-7; 7 bases map to TRBD1. The CDR3 has 14 amino acids. The J segment lost 2 bases and the V segment lost 0 bases, leaving 1 base of the junction unmatched. Germline loops: CDR1 LGHNA, CDR2 YSLEER.

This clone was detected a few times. CDR3 amino acids: CASSLWKAATSGRPEQYF. In DNA, the CDR3 is TGTGCCAGCAGTTTATGGAAGGCTGCGACTAGCGGGAGACCCGAGCAGTACTTC. The V call is TRBV28, the J call TRBJ2-7; 12 bases map to TRBD2. CDR1 is MDHEN and CDR2 is SYDVKM in the germline V gene. V lost 0 bases and J lost 6; bases outside the gene matches: 12. CDR3 size: 18 residues.

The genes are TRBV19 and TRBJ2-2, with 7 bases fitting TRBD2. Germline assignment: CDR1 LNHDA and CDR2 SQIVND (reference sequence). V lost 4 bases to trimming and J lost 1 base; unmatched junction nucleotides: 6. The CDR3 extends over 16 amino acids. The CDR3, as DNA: TGTGCCAGTAGTACTCGGACTAGTCGGAACACCGGGGAGCTGTTTTTT. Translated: CASSTRTSRNTGELFF. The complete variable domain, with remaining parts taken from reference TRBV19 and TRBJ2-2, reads DGGITQSPKYLFRKEGQNVTLSCEQNLNHDAMYWYRQDPGQGLRLIYYSQIVNDFQKGDIAEGYSVSREKKESFPLTVTSAQKNPTAFYLCASSTRTSRNTGELFFGEGSRLTVL.

The CDR3, as DNA: TGTGCCAGCAGTCCCTCGGGGGGCAATCAGCCCCAGCATTTT. It encodes CASSPSGGNQPQHF. The rearrangement uses TRBV6-6 and TRBJ1-5, with D perhaps matching TRBD1 (5 bases). Germline CDR1 MNHNY, CDR2 SVGAGI (reference sequence). The CDR3 runs 14 residues. Trimming pared 5 bases from V and 2 bases from J, leaving 10 bases between.

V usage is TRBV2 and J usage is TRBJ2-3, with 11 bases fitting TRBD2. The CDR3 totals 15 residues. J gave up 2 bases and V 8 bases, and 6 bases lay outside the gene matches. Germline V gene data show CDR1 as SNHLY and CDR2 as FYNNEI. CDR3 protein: CASAVGLAATDTQYF. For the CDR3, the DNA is TGTGCCAGCGCCGTGGGACTAGCGGCCACAGATACGCAGTATTTT.

The CDR3 loop reads CASRWGQGSNTGELFF. CDR3 DNA: TGCGCCAGCAGGTGGGGGCAGGGCTCCAACACCGGGGAGCTGTTTTTT. The chain carries TRBV4-3 and TRBJ2-2, with a weak D call TRBD1 (6 bases). Germline lookup yields CDR1 LGHNA and CDR2 YSLEER. V lost 6 bases to trimming and J lost 2 bases, with 16 bases between them. The CDR3 is made up of 16 amino acids.

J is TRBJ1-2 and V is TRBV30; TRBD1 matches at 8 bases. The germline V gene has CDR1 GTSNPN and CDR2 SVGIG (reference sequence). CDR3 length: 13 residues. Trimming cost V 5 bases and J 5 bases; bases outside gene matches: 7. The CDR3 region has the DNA TGTGCCTGGGACCGGGACAGGAGGTATGGCTACACCTTC. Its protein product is CAWDRDRRYGYTF.

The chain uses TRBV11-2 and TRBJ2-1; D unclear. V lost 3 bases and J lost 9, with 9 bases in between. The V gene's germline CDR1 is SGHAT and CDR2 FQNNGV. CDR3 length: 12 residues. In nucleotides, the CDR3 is TGTGCCAGCAGCTTCGTCGATAGTGAGCAGTTCTTC. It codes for CASSFVDSEQFF.

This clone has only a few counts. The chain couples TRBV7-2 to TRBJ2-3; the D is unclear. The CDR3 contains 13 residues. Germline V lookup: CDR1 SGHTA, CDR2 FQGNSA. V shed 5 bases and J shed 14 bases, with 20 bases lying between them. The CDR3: CASSPITTPRRYF. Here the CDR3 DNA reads TGTGCCAGCAGCCCAATAACGACTCCCCGGAGGTATTTT.

The CDR3 sequence: CASSLGTGTSGSYEQYF. Written as DNA, the CDR3 is TGTGCCAGCAGCTTAGGCACCGGGACTAGCGGGAGCTACGAGCAGTACTTC. The chain combines TRBV7-6 with TRBJ2-7; 14 bases agree with TRBD2. J lost 3 bases, V lost 1 base, and 5 bases had no gene match. The CDR3 length is 17 residues. From germline, CDR1 is SGHVS and CDR2 FNYEAQ.

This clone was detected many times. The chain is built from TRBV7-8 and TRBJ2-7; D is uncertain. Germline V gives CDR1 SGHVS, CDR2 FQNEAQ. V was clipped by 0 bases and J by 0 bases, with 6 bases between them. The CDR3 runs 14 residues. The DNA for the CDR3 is TGTGCCAGCAGCTTAGCCATAGCCTCCTACGAGCAGTACTTC. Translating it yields CASSLAIASYEQYF.

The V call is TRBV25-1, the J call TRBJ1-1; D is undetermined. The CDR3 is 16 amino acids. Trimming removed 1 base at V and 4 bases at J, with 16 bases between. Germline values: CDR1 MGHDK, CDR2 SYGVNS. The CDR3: CASSEWGVRGGTEAFF. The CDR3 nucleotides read TGTGCCAGCAGTGAATGGGGAGTGCGGGGAGGCACTGAAGCTTTCTTT.

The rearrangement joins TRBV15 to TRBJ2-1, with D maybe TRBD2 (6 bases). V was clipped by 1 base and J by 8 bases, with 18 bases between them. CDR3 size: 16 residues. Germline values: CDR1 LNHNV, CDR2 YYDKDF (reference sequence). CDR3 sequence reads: CATSRGDSGKRDEQFF. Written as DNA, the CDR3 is TGTGCCACCAGCAGAGGGGATAGCGGAAAGAGGGATGAGCAGTTCTTC.